This T cell receptor beta chain originates from a study of OX40 agonist ivuxolimab in advanced cancers. Across the whole study: Participants could have had prior anti-PD-1, anti-PD-L1 or anti-CTLA-4 therapy, and less than 45% had some.

Measured with immunoSEQ multiplex PCR; TCRdb has only the in-frame clones, and not every one. The sample lists about 36,000 clones, about 85% seen once, with roughly 3.9% in the top ten. Autoimmune disease history or systemic immunosuppression was exclusionary. V lost 3 bases and J lost 3; bases outside the gene matches: 5. Germline V CDR1 and CDR2: SGHDT, YYEEEE. There are 15 residues in the CDR3. The clonotype was recovered from an adult with an advanced solid tumor such as melanoma, head and neck, liver or kidney cancer. V and J are TRBV5-6 and TRBJ1-5; 8 bases align to TRBD1. The sequenced sample was CD4+ or CD8+ T cells sorted from blood, obtained in a trial of the OX40 agonist ivuxolimab. CDR3 coding DNA: TGTGCCAGCAGCTACCGGACAGGGATCAATCAGCCCCAGCATTTT. Residues: CASSYRTGINQPQHF.